Sequencing of this T cell receptor (beta chain) was carried out in a study of T cell responses to AZD1222 COVID-19 vaccine. Study-wide points: Sampling that yielded the repertoires occurred only after the peak T cell response. Donor demographics were predominantly white British with a female majority; clonal diversity may be underestimated.

A remark on this clone: The antigen is not known.

Assay used: immunoSEQ multiplex PCR; TCRdb lists only in-frame clones, some missing. The sample contains 90,000 to 150,000 clones, approximately 86% of which appear only once. Germline CDR1 SQVTM, CDR2 ANQGSEA. The V end lost 4 bases, the J end lost 5 bases, and 8 bases lay between the germline ends. The CDR3 spans 11 residues. This sequence joins TRBV29-1 and TRBJ1-1; D is unclear. This specimen consisted of peripheral blood, obtained 28 days after the second AZD1222 dose. This clonotype was obtained from an adult who received the AZD1222 COVID-19 vaccine. The CDR3 DNA sequence: TGCAGCGTTGGCAGAAGAACTGAAGCTTTCTTT. It is translated as CSVGRRTEAFF.